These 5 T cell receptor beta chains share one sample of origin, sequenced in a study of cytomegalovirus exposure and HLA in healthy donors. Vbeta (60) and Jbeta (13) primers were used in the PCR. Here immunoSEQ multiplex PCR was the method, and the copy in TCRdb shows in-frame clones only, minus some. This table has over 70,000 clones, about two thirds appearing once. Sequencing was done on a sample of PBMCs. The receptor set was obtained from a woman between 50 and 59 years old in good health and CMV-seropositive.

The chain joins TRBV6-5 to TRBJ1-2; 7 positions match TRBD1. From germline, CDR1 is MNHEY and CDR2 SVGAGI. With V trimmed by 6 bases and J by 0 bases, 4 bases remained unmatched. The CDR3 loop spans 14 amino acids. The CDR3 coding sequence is TGTGCCAGCAGAGGGGGACAGACTAACTATGGCTACACCTTC. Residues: CASRGGQTNYGYTF.

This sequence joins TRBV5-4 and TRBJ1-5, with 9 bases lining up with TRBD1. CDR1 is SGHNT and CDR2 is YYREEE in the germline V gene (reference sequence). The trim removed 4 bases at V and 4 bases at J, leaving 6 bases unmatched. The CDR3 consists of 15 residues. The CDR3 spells CASSPGQGLNQPQHF. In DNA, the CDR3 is TGTGCCAGCAGCCCCGGACAGGGGCTAAATCAGCCCCAGCATTTT.

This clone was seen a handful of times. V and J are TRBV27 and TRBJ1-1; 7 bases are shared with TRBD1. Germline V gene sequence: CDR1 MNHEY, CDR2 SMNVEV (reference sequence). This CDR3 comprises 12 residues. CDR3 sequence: CSTGTVDTEAFF. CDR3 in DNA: TGTTCCACCGGGACAGTTGACACTGAAGCTTTCTTT.

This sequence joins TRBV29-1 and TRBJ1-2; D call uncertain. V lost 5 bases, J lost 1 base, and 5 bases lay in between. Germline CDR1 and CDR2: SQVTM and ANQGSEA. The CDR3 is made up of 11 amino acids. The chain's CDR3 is CSVTVNYGYTF. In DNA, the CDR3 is TGCAGCGTTACGGTTAACTATGGCTACACCTTC.

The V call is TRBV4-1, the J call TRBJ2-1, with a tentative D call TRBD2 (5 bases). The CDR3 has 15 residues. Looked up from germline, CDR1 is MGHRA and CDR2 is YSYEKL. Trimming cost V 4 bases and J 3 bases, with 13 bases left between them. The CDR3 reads CASSLAAGVYNEQFF. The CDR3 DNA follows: TGCGCCAGCAGCCTAGCCGCCGGGGTCTACAATGAGCAGTTCTTC.